Presented here are 20 T cell receptor beta chains from one specimen sequenced in a study of CD8+CD57+ T cells in acquired aplastic anemia. Genomic DNA templated the TCR beta VDJ and CDR3 profiling. MiXCR, run by TCRdb on the reads, gives a single entry per CDR3 protein. This sample has around 80,000 distinct CDR3 sequences, with approximately 70% found just once. Selection for sequencing was limited to patients who had shown CD8+CD57+ cell expansion by flow cytometry. The sequencing input was sorted CD4+, CD8+, or CD8+CD57+ T cells (not recorded which) from PBMCs. These receptor sequences come from a human donor with aplastic anemia.

Comments on this clonotype: A single base separates this from a much larger clone, so it may be a read error. The genes are TRBV9 and TRBJ2-7; 11 bases are shared with TRBD2. The CDR3 extends over 16 amino acids. The trim removed 3 bases at V and 3 bases at J, leaving 8 bases unmatched. Germline CDR1 SGDLS, CDR2 YYNGEE. The CDR3 reads CASSDSQTSGVYEQYF. CDR3 nucleotides: TGTGCCAGCAGCGATAGCCAGACTAGCGGGGTCTACGAGCAGTACTTC.

The J gene is TRBJ2-5, the V gene TRBV7-2; D may be TRBD1 or TRBD2 (5 bases each). The CDR3 consists of 15 residues. Trimming removed 1 base from V and 5 bases from J, with 14 bases in between. Per germline, CDR1 SGHTA and CDR2 FQGNSA. The CDR3, as DNA: TGTGCCAGCAGCTTAGTTGGGACCCGCAGGGAGACCCAGTACTTC. Its translation is CASSLVGTRRETQYF.

The J gene is TRBJ2-7, the V gene TRBV7-3; 9 positions match TRBD2. The germline V gene has CDR1 SGHTA and CDR2 FQGTGA. The J segment lost 3 bases and the V segment lost 2 bases, leaving 11 bases of the junction unmatched. CDR3 size: 17 residues. The CDR3 region is CASSLRGGAPGDYEQYF. For the CDR3, the DNA is TGTGCCAGCAGCTTACGCGGGGGGGCCCCGGGAGACTACGAGCAGTACTTC.

The V call is TRBV2, the J call TRBJ2-7; 8 bases fit TRBD1. After removal of 4 bases from V and 3 bases from J, the junction contained 8 bases not matched to a gene. The germline CDR1 and CDR2 sequences are SNHLY and FYNNEI. The CDR3 spans 15 residues. CDR3 in DNA: TGTGCCAGCAGTGGCCGGGACAGGCGTTACTACGAGCAGTACTTC. Protein sequence: CASSGRDRRYYEQYF.

The CDR3 DNA follows: TGTGCCACCAGTGATTTCGGGTACGAGCAGTACTTC. Translating gives CATSDFGYEQYF. The chain carries TRBV24-1 and TRBJ2-7; no reliable D call. Between the trimmed V and J ends, which lost 1 base and 4 bases, there was a span of 4 bases. This CDR3 is 12 amino acids long. The germline V gene has CDR1 KGHDR and CDR2 SFDVKD.

This chain connects TRBV24-1 to TRBJ2-7; 13 bases match TRBD2. Germline V gives CDR1 KGHDR, CDR2 SFDVKD. There are 14 residues in the CDR3. V shed 4 bases, J shed 8 bases, and the junction held 4 bases outside the gene matches. The CDR3 loop is CATSDGTSGAKQYF. The CDR3 bases are TGTGCCACCAGTGACGGGACTAGCGGGGCCAAGCAGTACTTC.

V gene TRBV20-1 combines with J gene TRBJ2-5; 7 bases fit TRBD1. Germline CDR1 and CDR2: DFQATT and SNEGSKA (reference sequence). The CDR3 is made up of 14 amino acids. Trimming removed 6 bases from V and 1 base from J; junction bases left unmatched: 8. CDR3 in amino acids: CSALQTGTQETQYF. As DNA, the CDR3 is TGCAGTGCCCTTCAGACAGGGACCCAAGAGACCCAGTACTTC.

This clonotype was seen a few times. The rearrangement links TRBV29-1 to TRBJ2-5; 8 bases are shared with TRBD2. The germline V gene has CDR1 SQVTM and CDR2 ANQGSEA. The CDR3 loop spans 13 amino acids. V lost 6 bases to trimming and J lost 4 bases; unmatched junction nucleotides: 7. The CDR3 DNA follows: TGCAGCGTAGCGGGAGAAGGGGGAGAGACCCAGTACTTC. Its translation is CSVAGEGGETQYF.

This clonotype was observed a few times. The V gene is TRBV24-1, the J gene TRBJ2-3; D not certain. CDR1 KGHDR and CDR2 SFDVKD come from the germline V gene. V was trimmed by 0 bases and J by 1 base, leaving 10 bases between them. This CDR3 spans 16 amino acids. The CDR3 DNA sequence: TGTGCCACCAGTGATTTGCGGTCCGAGGGCACAGATACGCAGTATTTT. The encoded protein is CATSDLRSEGTDTQYF.

A few counts support this clonotype. The chain has TRBV10-2 and TRBJ1-4; D call uncertain. The CDR3 loop spans 14 amino acids. Trimming removed 6 bases from V and 5 bases from J, with 13 bases in between. Germline assignment: CDR1 WSHSY and CDR2 SAAADI. The DNA of the CDR3 is TGCGCCAGCAGATCAGCGGGCCGGAATGAAAAACTGTTTTTT. Translation gives CASRSAGRNEKLFF.

The V and J genes are TRBV29-1 and TRBJ2-3, with D perhaps assigned TRBD1 or TRBD2 (5 bases each). CDR1 is SQVTM and CDR2 is ANQGSEA in the germline V gene. Trimming took 7 bases from V and 2 from J, leaving 13 bases between them. The CDR3 is made up of 13 amino acids. The CDR3 loop is CSAPGTNTDTQYF. In DNA, the CDR3 is TGCAGCGCTCCCGGGACGAACACAGATACGCAGTATTTT.

On this clonotype itself: The germline gene is not matched at one end of the junction; a read error may be the cause. The gene calls are TRBV7-3 and TRBJ2-1, with D unclear. Germline lookup yields CDR1 SGHTA and CDR2 FQGTGA. CDR3 length: 11 amino acids. This chain's CDR3 is CASSQDNEQFF. CDR3 bases: TGCGCCAGCAGCCAAGACAATGAGCAGTTCTTC.

V gene TRBV7-2 combines with J gene TRBJ2-7; 7 bases fit TRBD1. J gave up 5 bases and V 5 bases, and 6 bases lay outside the gene matches. The CDR3 length is 13 residues. CDR1 SGHTA and CDR2 FQGNSA come from the germline V gene. CDR3 in DNA: TGTGCCAGCAGCCTGACAGGGTCCCACGAGCAGTACTTC. Its translation: CASSLTGSHEQYF.

This rearrangement joins TRBV7-6 to TRBJ2-7, with D unresolved. V was shortened by 1 base and J by 2 bases, with 12 bases between the two germline ends. Germline loops: CDR1 SGHVS, CDR2 FNYEAQ. This CDR3 comprises 15 residues. CDR3 sequence (DNA): TGTGCCAGCAGCTTAGGCTTCTCTGGGCCCTACGAGCAGTACTTC. This translates into CASSLGFSGPYEQYF. The entire variable domain, with the rest obtained from reference TRBV7-6 and TRBJ2-7, is as follows: GAGVSQSPRYKVTKRGQDVALRCDPISGHVSLYWYRQALGQGPEFLTYFNYEAQQDKSGLPNDRFSAERPEGSISTLTIQRTEQRDSAMYRCASSLGFSGPYEQYFGPGTRLTVT.

This clonotype is a singleton in its sample. A read error is possible here, since a much larger clone lies one base away. The rearrangement links TRBV25-1 to TRBJ2-1; D is uncertain. V lost 3 bases and J 15 bases, leaving 18 bases between the germline ends. In germline, CDR1 is MGHDK, CDR2 SYGVNS. The length of the CDR3 is 13 residues. The CDR3 sequence is CASSDDTVLGRFF. The CDR3 bases are TGTGCCAGCAGTGATGATACGGTACTTGGGCGGTTCTTC.

Worth noting for this clonotype: This CDR3 fails to terminate in the conserved phenylalanine or tryptophan, so it likely reflects a read error. In DNA form, the CDR3 reads TGTGCCAGTAGTATGGGGGTTACGAACACCGGGGAGCTGTTTTCT. This gives the protein CASSMGVTNTGELFS. The J gene is TRBJ2-2, the V gene TRBV19; D possibly uses TRBD1 or TRBD2 (5 bases each). The CDR3 sequence is 15 residues long. The V end lost 3 bases, the J end lost 0 bases, and 8 bases lay between the germline ends. CDR1 and CDR2 from the germline V gene are LNHDA and SQIVND (reference sequence).

CDR3 in DNA: TGTGCCAGCAGCCCTCCGGGACAGACCTACGAGCAGTACTTC. Its protein product is CASSPPGQTYEQYF. This rearrangement joins TRBV7-2 to TRBJ2-7; 7 nucleotides match TRBD1. V was pared by 5 bases and J by 2 bases, with 6 bases of the junction left unmatched. Per the germline V gene, CDR1 is SGHTA and CDR2 is FQGNSA. This CDR3 has 14 amino acids.

V and J are TRBV20-1 and TRBJ2-3; 9 positions agree with TRBD2. CDR3 size: 18 residues. Germline values: CDR1 DFQATT, CDR2 SNEGSKA (reference sequence). Trimming cost V 0 bases and J 1 base; bases outside gene matches: 11. CDR3 amino acids: CSARDPASGTRGTDTQYF. The CDR3 DNA reads as TGCAGTGCTAGAGATCCGGCTAGCGGGACGCGGGGCACAGATACGCAGTATTTT.

This clonotype was seen repeatedly, ten times or more. The gene calls are TRBV6-5 and TRBJ2-7; D may be TRBD1 (6 bases). The CDR3 runs to 17 residues. Trimming stripped 4 bases from V and 4 bases from J, with 23 bases between. Looked up from germline, CDR1 is MNHEY and CDR2 is SVGAGI. CDR3 protein: CASSFPLWDMGTYEQYF. The CDR3 region has the DNA TGTGCCAGCAGTTTCCCCCTCTGGGACATGGGCACTTACGAGCAGTACTTC.

The chain has TRBV19 and TRBJ2-5; 8 nucleotides match TRBD1. The germline V gene encodes CDR1 LNHDA and CDR2 SQIVND (reference sequence). The CDR3 has 16 amino acids. Trimming removed 7 bases from V and 6 bases from J; junction bases left unmatched: 16. For the CDR3, the DNA is TGTGCCAGTACCCCCGGACAGGGTAGGGCACAACAGACCCAGTACTTC. It is translated as CASTPGQGRAQQTQYF.